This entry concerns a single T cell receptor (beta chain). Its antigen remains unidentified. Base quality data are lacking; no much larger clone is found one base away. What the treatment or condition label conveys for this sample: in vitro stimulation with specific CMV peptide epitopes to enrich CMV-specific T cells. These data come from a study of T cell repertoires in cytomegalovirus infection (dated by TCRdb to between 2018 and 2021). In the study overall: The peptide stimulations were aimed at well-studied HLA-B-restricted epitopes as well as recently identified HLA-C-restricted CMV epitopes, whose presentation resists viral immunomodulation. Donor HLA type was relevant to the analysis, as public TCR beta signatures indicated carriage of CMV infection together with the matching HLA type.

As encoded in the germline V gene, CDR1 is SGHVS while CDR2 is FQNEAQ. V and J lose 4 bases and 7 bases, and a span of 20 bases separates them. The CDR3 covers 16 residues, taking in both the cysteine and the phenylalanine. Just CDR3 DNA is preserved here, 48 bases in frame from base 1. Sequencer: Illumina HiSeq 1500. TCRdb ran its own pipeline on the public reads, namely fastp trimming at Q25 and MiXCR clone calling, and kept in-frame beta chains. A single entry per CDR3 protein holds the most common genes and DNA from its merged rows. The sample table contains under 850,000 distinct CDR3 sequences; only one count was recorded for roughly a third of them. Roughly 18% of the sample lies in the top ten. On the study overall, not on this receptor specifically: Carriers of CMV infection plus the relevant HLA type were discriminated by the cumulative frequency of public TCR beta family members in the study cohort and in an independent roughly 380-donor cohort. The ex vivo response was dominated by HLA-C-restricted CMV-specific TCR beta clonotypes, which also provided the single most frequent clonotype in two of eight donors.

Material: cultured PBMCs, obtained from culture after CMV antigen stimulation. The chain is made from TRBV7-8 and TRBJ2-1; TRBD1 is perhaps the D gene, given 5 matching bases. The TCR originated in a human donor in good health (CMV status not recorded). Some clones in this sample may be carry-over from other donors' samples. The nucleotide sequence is TGTGCCAGCAGCTCGGGCTGGCAGGGCTTAGGAAATGAGCAGTTCTTC. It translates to CASSSGWQGLGNEQFF.